This T cell receptor (beta chain) was identified during a study of lymphopenia after photon versus proton radiotherapy. Profiled with immunoSEQ multiplex PCR; TCRdb holds only in-frame clones, not every one. This table has 60,000 to 75,000 clones, around 90% appearing once. CDR1 GTSNPN and CDR2 SVGIG come from the germline V gene (reference sequence). The V gene end was trimmed by 6 bases and the J gene end by 6 bases; junction bases not matched to a gene: 7. The CDR3 is 13 residues long. This sequence originates from a man older than 75 with esophageal cancer. The chain combines TRBV30 with TRBJ1-5; 8 bases match TRBD1. Sequenced material: peripheral blood, taken from a patient treated with proton-based radiotherapy. CDR3 in DNA: TGTGCCTGTACCCAGGGGGCGCGTCAGCCCCAGCATTTT. It specifies CACTQGARQPQHF.